This entry is about one T cell receptor (beta chain). This clonotype came up many times. Its antigen target is currently unknown. Per-nucleotide qualities are absent, and no much larger clonotype sits a single base away. The record originates from a study of CD8 T cells in ankylosing spondylitis (dated by TCRdb to the late 2010s). Describing the broader study: To find TCR variants linked to disease, the study profiled T cell receptor beta repertoires in ankylosing spondylitis patients and healthy donors. The whole study cohort included 90 to 120 healthy donors and roughly 24 ankylosing spondylitis patients. Peripheral blood samples were taken, and synovial fluid was additionally collected from ankylosing spondylitis patients. General study outcomes and caveats: The disease-linked clones were reported as significantly enriched in matched synovial fluid samples from ankylosing spondylitis patients. A CD8+ phenotype was shown by the disease-linked clones, which were found at relatively low frequencies in peripheral blood. Some TCR beta motif variants had previously been reported in synovial fluid and blood of reactive arthritis patients, which suggested common disease-initiation mechanisms. Blood from ankylosing spondylitis patients appeared to be characterized by a TCR beta motif made up of 8 or 9 highly homologous amino acid variants.

These reads were obtained on an Illumina HiSeq 2500. Quantitative 5'-RACE with molecular barcodes was used to prepare TCR beta libraries. Concerning the study's data processing: To identify disease-linked TCR variants, a new computational method was used, one built on a probabilistic model of VDJ rearrangement. The public reads were reanalyzed by TCRdb: fastp trimming at Q25, MiXCR alignment, in-frame beta chains only. One record per CDR3 amino acid sequence lists the most common genes and DNA. The V and J calls and clone size come from TCRdb's table, not from the authors' own analysis. The sample table contains about 240,000 distinct CDR3 sequences; only one count was recorded for roughly 8.6% of them. The top ten hold over 6.5% of the sample. CDR3 length: 14 amino acids, cysteine to phenylalanine. Here the CDR3 DNA is all that survives: 42 bases in frame from base 1. Taken from the germline V gene, the CDR1 and CDR2 loops are SQVTM and ANQGSEA. V has 6 bases trimmed and J has 4 bases trimmed; junction bases matching no gene number 7.

This TCR derives from a male donor with ankylosing spondylitis or in good health (not recorded which). The sequenced sample was blood, either unsorted or a sorted T cell fraction (not recorded which). Here the chain combines TRBV29-1 and TRBJ2-1; the central 9 bases match TRBD1. The CDR3 in this case is CSVAGQGAYNEQFF. The nucleotides are TGCAGCGTAGCGGGACAGGGTGCGTACAATGAGCAGTTCTTC.